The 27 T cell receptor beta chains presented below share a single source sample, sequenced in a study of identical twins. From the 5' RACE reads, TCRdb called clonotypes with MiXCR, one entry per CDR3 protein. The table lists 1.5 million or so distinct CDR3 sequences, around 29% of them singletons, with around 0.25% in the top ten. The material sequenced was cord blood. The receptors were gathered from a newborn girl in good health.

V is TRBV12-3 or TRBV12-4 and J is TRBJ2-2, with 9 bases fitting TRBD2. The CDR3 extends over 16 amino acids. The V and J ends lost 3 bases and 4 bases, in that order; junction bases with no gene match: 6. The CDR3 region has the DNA TGTGCCAGCAGTTTGGGACTAGCTTTGGGCACCGGGGAGCTGTTTTTT. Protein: CASSLGLALGTGELFF.

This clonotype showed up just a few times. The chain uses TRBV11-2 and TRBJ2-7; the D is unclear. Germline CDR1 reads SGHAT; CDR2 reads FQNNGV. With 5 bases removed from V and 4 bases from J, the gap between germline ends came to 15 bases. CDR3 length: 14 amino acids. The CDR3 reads CASSGLTRNYEQYF. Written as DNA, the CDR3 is TGTGCCAGCAGCGGCCTCACCCGAAATTACGAGCAGTACTTC.

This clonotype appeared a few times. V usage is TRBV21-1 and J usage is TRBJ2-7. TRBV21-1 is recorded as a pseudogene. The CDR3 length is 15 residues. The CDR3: CASSKGPRPAYEQYF. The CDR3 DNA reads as TGTGCCAGCAGCAAAGGTCCGAGACCCGCCTACGAGCAGTACTTC.

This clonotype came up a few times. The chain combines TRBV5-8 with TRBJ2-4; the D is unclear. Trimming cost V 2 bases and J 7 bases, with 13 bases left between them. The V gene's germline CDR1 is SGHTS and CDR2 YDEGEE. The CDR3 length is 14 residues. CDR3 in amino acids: CASSFRGTWNIQYF. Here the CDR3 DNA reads TGTGCCAGCAGCTTTAGAGGTACCTGGAACATTCAGTACTTC.

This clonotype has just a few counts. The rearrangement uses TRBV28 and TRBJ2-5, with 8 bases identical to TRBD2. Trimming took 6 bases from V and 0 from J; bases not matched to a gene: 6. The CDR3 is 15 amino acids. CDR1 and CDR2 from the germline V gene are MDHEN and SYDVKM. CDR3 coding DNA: TGTGCCAGCAGGGGTAGCGGGACGTACCAAGAGACCCAGTACTTC. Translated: CASRGSGTYQETQYF.

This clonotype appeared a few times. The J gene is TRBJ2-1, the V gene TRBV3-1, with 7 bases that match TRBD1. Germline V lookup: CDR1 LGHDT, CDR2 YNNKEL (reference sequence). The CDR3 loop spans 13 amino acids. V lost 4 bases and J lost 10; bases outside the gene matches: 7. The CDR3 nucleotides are TGTGCCAGCAGCCCAACCCGGACAGGAGAGCAGTTCTTC. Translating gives CASSPTRTGEQFF.

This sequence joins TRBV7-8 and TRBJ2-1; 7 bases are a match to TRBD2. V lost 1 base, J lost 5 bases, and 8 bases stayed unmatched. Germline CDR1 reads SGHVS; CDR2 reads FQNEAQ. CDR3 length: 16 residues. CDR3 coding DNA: TGTGCCAGCAGCTTAGTTCGGCGGGGGTTAAACAATGAGCAGTTCTTC. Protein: CASSLVRRGLNNEQFF.

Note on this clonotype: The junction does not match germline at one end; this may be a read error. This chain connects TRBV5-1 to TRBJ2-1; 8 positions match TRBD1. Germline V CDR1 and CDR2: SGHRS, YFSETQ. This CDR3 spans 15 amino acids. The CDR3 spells CASSPDRGGYDEQFF. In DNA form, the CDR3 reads TGCGCCAGCAGCCCCGACAGGGGAGGCTACGATGAGCAGTTCTTC.

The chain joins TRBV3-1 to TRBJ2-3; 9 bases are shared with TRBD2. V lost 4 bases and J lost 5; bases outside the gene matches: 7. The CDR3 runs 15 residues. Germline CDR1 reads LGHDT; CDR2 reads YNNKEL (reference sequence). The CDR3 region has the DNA TGTGCCAGCAGCCTGCGGGGGGGCCTAGTAGATACGCAGTATTTT. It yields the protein CASSLRGGLVDTQYF.

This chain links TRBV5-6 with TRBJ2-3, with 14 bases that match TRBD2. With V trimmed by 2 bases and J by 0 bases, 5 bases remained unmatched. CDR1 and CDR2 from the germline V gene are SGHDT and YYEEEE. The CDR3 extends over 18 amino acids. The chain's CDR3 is CASSFGTSGGVSTDTQYF. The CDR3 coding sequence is TGTGCCAGCAGCTTCGGGACTAGCGGGGGTGTTAGCACAGATACGCAGTATTTT.

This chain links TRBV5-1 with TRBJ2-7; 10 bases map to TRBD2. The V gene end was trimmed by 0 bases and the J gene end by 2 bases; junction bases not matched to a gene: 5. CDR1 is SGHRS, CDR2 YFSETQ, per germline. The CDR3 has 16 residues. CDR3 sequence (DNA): TGCGCCAGCAGCTTGGCTCTAGCGGGAGCCACCTACGAGCAGTACTTC. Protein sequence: CASSLALAGATYEQYF.

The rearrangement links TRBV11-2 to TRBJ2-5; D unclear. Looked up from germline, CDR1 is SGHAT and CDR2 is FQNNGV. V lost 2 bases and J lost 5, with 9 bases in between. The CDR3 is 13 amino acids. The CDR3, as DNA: TGTGCCAGCAGCTTATATGAGCCGGAGACCCAGTACTTC. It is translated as CASSLYEPETQYF.

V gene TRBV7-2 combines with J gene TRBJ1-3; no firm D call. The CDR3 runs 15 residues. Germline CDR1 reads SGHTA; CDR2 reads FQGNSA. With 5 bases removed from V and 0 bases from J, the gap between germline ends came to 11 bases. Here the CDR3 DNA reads TGTGCCAGCAGCCTGTCGGCGCTCTCTGGAAACACCATATATTTT. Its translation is CASSLSALSGNTIYF.

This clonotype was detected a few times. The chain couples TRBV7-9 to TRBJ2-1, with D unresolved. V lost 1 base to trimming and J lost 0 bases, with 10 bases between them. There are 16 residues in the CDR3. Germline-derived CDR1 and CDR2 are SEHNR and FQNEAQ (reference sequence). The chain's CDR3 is CASSLEGLGSYNEQFF. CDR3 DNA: TGTGCCAGCAGCTTAGAAGGCCTTGGCTCCTACAATGAGCAGTTCTTC.

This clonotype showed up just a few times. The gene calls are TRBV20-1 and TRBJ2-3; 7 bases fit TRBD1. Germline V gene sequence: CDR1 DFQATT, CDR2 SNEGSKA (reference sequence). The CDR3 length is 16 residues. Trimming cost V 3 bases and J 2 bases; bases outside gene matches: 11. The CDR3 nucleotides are TGCAGTGCTAGCGGGACAGCGAGGGGGCACACAGATACGCAGTATTTT. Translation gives CSASGTARGHTDTQYF.

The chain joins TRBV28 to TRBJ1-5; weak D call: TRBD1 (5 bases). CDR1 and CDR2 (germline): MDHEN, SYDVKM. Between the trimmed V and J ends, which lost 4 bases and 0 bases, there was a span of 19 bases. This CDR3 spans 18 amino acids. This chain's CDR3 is CASSWGTDATYSNQPQHF. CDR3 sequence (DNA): TGTGCCAGCAGTTGGGGGACGGACGCTACCTATAGCAATCAGCCCCAGCATTTT.

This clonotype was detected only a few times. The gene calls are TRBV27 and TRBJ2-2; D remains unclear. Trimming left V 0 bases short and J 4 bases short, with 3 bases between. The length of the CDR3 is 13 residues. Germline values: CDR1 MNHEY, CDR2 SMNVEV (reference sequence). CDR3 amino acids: CASSLSRTGELFF. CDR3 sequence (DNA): TGTGCCAGCAGTTTATCGCGCACCGGGGAGCTGTTTTTT.

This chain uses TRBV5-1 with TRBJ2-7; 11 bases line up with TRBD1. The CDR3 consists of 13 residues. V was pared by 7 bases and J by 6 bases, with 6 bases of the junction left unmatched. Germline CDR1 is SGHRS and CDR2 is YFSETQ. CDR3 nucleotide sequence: TGCGCCAGCGGATCCGGGACAGGGGGCGAGCAGTACTTC. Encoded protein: CASGSGTGGEQYF.

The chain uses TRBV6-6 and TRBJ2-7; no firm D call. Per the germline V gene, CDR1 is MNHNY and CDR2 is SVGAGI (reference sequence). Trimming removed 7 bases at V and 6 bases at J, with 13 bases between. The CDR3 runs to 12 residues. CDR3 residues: CASNGRLGEQYF. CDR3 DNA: TGTGCCAGCAACGGCAGGTTGGGCGAGCAGTACTTC.

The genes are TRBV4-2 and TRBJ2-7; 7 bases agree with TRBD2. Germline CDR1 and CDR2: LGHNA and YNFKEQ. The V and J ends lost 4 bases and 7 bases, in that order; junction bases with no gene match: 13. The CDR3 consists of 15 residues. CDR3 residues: CASSLIGGSRDEQYF. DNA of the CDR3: TGTGCCAGCAGCCTGATCGGCGGGAGTAGGGATGAGCAGTACTTC.

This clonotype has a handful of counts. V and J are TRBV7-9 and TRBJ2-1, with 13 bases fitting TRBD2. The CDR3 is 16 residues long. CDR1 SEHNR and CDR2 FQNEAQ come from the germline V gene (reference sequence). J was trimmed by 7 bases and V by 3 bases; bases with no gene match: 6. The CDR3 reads CASSLTRLAGGNEQFF. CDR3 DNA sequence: TGTGCCAGCAGCTTGACTAGACTAGCGGGAGGAAATGAGCAGTTCTTC.

The CDR3 is CSARDPLERGGYNEQFF. The CDR3 DNA reads as TGCAGTGCTAGAGATCCGCTCGAGCGGGGGGGGTACAATGAGCAGTTCTTC. This chain joins TRBV20-1 and TRBJ2-1; 10 nucleotides line up with TRBD2. Germline V CDR1 and CDR2: DFQATT, SNEGSKA (reference sequence). The CDR3 covers 17 residues. The J segment lost 4 bases and the V segment lost 0 bases, leaving 9 bases of the junction unmatched.

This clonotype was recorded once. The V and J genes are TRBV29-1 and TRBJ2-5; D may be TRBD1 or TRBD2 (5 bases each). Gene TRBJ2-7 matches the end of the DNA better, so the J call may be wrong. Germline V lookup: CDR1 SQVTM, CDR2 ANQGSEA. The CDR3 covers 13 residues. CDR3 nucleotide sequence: TGCAGCGTTGAAGTTCCTAGTGGGGGCGAGCAGTACTTC. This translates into CSVEVPSGGEQYF.

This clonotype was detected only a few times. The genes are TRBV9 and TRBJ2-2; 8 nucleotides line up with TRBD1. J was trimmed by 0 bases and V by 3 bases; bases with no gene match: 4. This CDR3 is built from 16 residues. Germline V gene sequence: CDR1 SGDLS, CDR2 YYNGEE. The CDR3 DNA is TGTGCCAGCAGCGAGACAGGGGCTTCGAACACCGGGGAGCTGTTTTTT. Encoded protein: CASSETGASNTGELFF.

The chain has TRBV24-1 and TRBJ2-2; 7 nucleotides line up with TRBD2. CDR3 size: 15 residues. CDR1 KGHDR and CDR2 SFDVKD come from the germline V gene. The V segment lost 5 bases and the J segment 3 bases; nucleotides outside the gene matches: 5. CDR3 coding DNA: TGTGCCACCAGTGTAGGGACTACCCACACCGGGGAGCTGTTTTTT. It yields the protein CATSVGTTHTGELFF.

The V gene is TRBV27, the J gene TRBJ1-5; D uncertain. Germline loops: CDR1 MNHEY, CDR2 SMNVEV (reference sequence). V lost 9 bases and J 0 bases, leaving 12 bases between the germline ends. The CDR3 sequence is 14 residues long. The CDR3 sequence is CASGRTYSNQPQHF. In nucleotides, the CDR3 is TGTGCCAGTGGACGGACCTATAGCAATCAGCCCCAGCATTTT.

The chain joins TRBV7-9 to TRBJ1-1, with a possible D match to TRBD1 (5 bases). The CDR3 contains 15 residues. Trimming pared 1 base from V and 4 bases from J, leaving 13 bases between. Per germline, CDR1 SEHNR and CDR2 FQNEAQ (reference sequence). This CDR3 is CASSLGFQGRTEAFF. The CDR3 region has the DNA TGTGCCAGCAGCTTAGGCTTCCAGGGACGCACTGAAGCTTTCTTT.